The clone carrying this T cell receptor beta chain was observed a few times. In the authors' methods: Researchers report that nucleated cell counts were estimated from reference gene primer amplification. TCRdb's copy holds only in-frame clones and misses some; the assay was immunoSEQ multiplex PCR. D and trimming were read from the DNA, whereas the V and J calls and clone size are those reported in that table. The top ten hold approximately 4.3% of the sample, which has some 130,000 clones, 80% to 90% seen once. Trimming took off 2 bases at V and 0 bases at J, with 20 bases between the two ends. The CDR3 sequence is 18 residues long. Germline CDR1 reads SGHNT; CDR2 reads YYREEE (reference sequence). The data belong to a study of blood T cell repertoires in COVID-19. Study as a whole: COVID-19 samples, acute and convalescent, were from the United States, Italy and Spain. PBMCs, B-cell-depleted T cells, or T cells were the source of the cDNA or gDNA that made up the material.

Two negative PCRs, clearance, or symptom resolution characterized the recovered Cohort 3 donors. Sequencing input: PBMCs or T cells enriched from blood (not recorded which). The chain joins TRBV5-4 to TRBJ1-2; a possible D gene is TRBD1 (6 bases). This clonotype originated in a man in his forties or fifties who had recovered from COVID-19. The CDR3 DNA is TGTGCCAGCAGCTTAAACAAAGGACAGAAACTTTCTAACTATGGCTACACCTTC. It translates to CASSLNKGQKLSNYGYTF.